Below, 12 T cell receptor beta chains from the same sample are listed, as sequenced in a study of T-cell memory formation after mild COVID-19. TCRdb analysed the 5' RACE reads with MiXCR anew, one entry per CDR3 protein. In the table there are over 130,000 distinct CDR3 sequences, 14% to 15% of which are singletons. The source material was PBMCs or a T cell subset sorted from them (not recorded which). The receptors originated from an adult woman who had mild COVID-19 (a few samples of this study predate the infection). Cell type and time point are not known.

This chain connects TRBV2 to TRBJ2-4; 8 nucleotides align to TRBD1. J was trimmed by 5 bases and V by 7 bases; bases with no gene match: 10. The CDR3 is 15 amino acids. Germline loops: CDR1 SNHLY, CDR2 FYNNEI. This CDR3 reads CASTWERQGQNIQYF. The DNA for the CDR3 is TGTGCCAGCACGTGGGAGAGACAGGGGCAAAACATTCAGTACTTC.

The sample holds a few counts of this clonotype. The chain couples TRBV4-1 to TRBJ2-1; TRBD2 agrees at 9 bases. The CDR3 consists of 16 residues. V lost 1 base, J lost 4 bases, and 5 bases stayed unmatched. Per germline, CDR1 MGHRA and CDR2 YSYEKL. The CDR3 sequence is CASSQVGGGAYNEQFF. Written as DNA, the CDR3 is TGCGCCAGCAGCCAAGTGGGCGGGGGGGCTTACAATGAGCAGTTCTTC.

This clonotype appeared a few times. The rearrangement uses TRBV3-1 and TRBJ2-1, with D possibly matching TRBD2 (6 bases). V was trimmed by 0 bases and J by 2 bases, leaving 8 bases between them. CDR3 length: 15 residues. The germline CDR1 and CDR2 sequences are LGHDT and YNNKEL (reference sequence). DNA of the CDR3: TGTGCCAGCAGCCAAGATCCTAGCGCCTACAATGAGCAGTTCTTC. Its protein product is CASSQDPSAYNEQFF.

This clonotype was seen ten or more times. This chain links TRBV20-1 with TRBJ2-7; 8 bases are a match to TRBD2. Germline V gene lookup returns CDR1 DFQATT and CDR2 SNEGSKA (reference sequence). Trimming at V came to 3 bases and at J to 3 bases, leaving 4 bases not matched to a gene. This CDR3 region has 13 residues. CDR3 sequence: CSARETSDYEQYF. The CDR3 coding sequence is TGCAGTGCTAGGGAGACTAGCGACTACGAGCAGTACTTC.

There are a few counts of this clonotype. V and J are TRBV5-1 and TRBJ2-6; tentative D call: TRBD1 (7 bases). Germline V gene sequence: CDR1 SGHRS, CDR2 YFSETQ. The CDR3 sequence is 19 residues long. Trimming removed 2 bases from V and 3 bases from J, with 21 bases in between. The CDR3 coding sequence is TGCGCCAGCAGCTTTAAGGAGGGGGCCGAAACAAATGGGGCCAACGTCCTGACTTTC. It specifies CASSFKEGAETNGANVLTF.

Only a few counts were recorded for this clonotype. The chain joins TRBV30 to TRBJ1-1; D is uncertain. The V and J ends lost 1 base and 0 bases respectively, with 3 bases between them. CDR1 and CDR2 from the germline V gene are GTSNPN and SVGIG (reference sequence). The CDR3 is made up of 12 amino acids. Here the CDR3 DNA reads TGTGCCTGGAGTGCTATGAACACTGAAGCTTTCTTT. It translates to CAWSAMNTEAFF.

This clonotype showed up just a few times. The CDR3 sequence is CASSAVGTASYNEQFF. CDR3 nucleotide sequence: TGTGCCAGCAGTGCAGTGGGGACGGCGTCCTACAATGAGCAGTTCTTC. The chain links TRBV7-8 to TRBJ2-1, with D possibly being TRBD1 or TRBD2 (5 bases each). The CDR3 extends over 16 amino acids. The germline V and J ends were trimmed by 6 bases and 1 base, with 16 bases remaining between them. CDR1 and CDR2 (germline): SGHVS, FQNEAQ. The full variable domain, in which reference TRBV7-8 and TRBJ2-1 provide the parts outside the CDR3, is GAGVSQSPRYKVAKRGQDVALRCDPISGHVSLFWYQQALGQGPEFLTYFQNEAQLDKSGLPSDRFFAERPEGSVSTLKIQRTQQEDSAVYLCASSAVGTASYNEQFFGPGTRLTVL.

In this sample, this clonotype turned up a few times. This chain joins TRBV5-1 and TRBJ2-3; no definite D call. V was trimmed by 2 bases and J by 6 bases, leaving 16 bases between them. The CDR3 spans 15 residues. CDR1 is SGHRS, CDR2 YFSETQ, per germline. CDR3: CASSFTAGFFDTQYF. Here the CDR3 DNA reads TGCGCCAGCAGCTTCACGGCAGGTTTCTTTGATACGCAGTATTTT.

This clonotype was recorded a few times. This chain connects TRBV12-3 or TRBV12-4 to TRBJ1-1; D might be TRBD1 (6 bases). The CDR3 spans 15 residues. Trimming removed 5 bases at V and 4 bases at J, with 17 bases between. The CDR3 loop is CASSGWGTPRTEAFF. The CDR3 DNA is TGTGCCAGCAGTGGGTGGGGGACACCTCGCACTGAAGCTTTCTTT.

This clonotype was seen repeatedly, ten times or more. CDR3 sequence: CSAIPTFNSYEQYF. The CDR3 bases are TGCAGTGCTATACCGACATTTAACTCCTACGAGCAGTACTTC. The rearrangement links TRBV20-1 to TRBJ2-7; no clear D. This CDR3 contains 14 residues. Trimming removed 4 bases from V and 0 bases from J, with 13 bases in between. The germline V gene has CDR1 DFQATT and CDR2 SNEGSKA (reference sequence).

The chain carries TRBV2 and TRBJ1-3, with no clear D. The CDR3 consists of 14 residues. V lost 8 bases and J lost 0, with 11 bases in between. The germline V gene has CDR1 SNHLY and CDR2 FYNNEI. In DNA form, the CDR3 reads TGTGCCAGCGGAGGGTACAGCTCTGGAAACACCATATATTTT. Amino acid sequence: CASGGYSSGNTIYF.

This clonotype was picked up a small number of times. The chain uses TRBV6-6 and TRBJ2-7, with 7 bases aligning to TRBD2. V lost 6 bases to trimming and J lost 5 bases; unmatched junction nucleotides: 10. There are 14 residues in the CDR3. Germline loops: CDR1 MNHNY, CDR2 SVGAGI (reference sequence). The CDR3 here is CASSLAGSPDEQYF. In DNA, the CDR3 is TGTGCCAGCAGCTTAGCGGGTTCTCCCGACGAGCAGTACTTC.